Presented here are 28 T cell receptor beta chains from one specimen sequenced in a study of cytomegalovirus exposure and HLA in healthy donors. PCR used 60 Vbeta primers and 13 Jbeta primers. The data were produced by immunoSEQ multiplex PCR, yet TCRdb's version contains in-frame clones alone and is incomplete. The sample records roughly 140,000 clones, 78% being singletons. Sequencing used PBMCs. These TCRs come from a male donor in good health and CMV-seronegative.

The chain recombines TRBV9 with TRBJ1-2; 8 positions agree with TRBD1. There are 14 residues in the CDR3. CDR1 is SGDLS and CDR2 is YYNGEE in the germline V gene. V shed 0 bases, J shed 8 bases, and the junction held 6 bases outside the gene matches. CDR3 region: CASSVAGTGEGYTF. The CDR3, as DNA: TGTGCCAGCAGCGTAGCAGGGACAGGTGAGGGCTACACCTTC.

The CDR3 coding sequence is TGCGCCAGCAGCTTGCCTCAGGGGAGGAACACTGAAGCTTTCTTT. It codes for CASSLPQGRNTEAFF. This rearrangement joins TRBV5-1 to TRBJ1-1; D is possibly TRBD1 (6 bases). CDR3 length equals 15 residues. Germline V lookup: CDR1 SGHRS, CDR2 YFSETQ. The ends were cut back, 1 base at V and 1 base at J, with 11 bases in the middle. Together with reference TRBV5-1 and TRBJ1-1, the CDR3 gives the full variable domain: KAGVTQTPRYLIKTRGQQVTLSCSPISGHRSVSWYQQTPGQGLQFLFEYFSETQRNKGNFPGRFSGRQFSNSRSEMNVSTLELGDSALYLCASSLPQGRNTEAFFGQGTRLTVV.

V usage is TRBV10-3 and J usage is TRBJ1-5; D is ambiguous. Trimming removed 6 bases at V and 7 bases at J, with 16 bases between. CDR1 and CDR2 from the germline V gene are ENHRY and SYGVKD. This CDR3 has 14 amino acids. The CDR3 region is CAIRADPSGQPQHF. CDR3 nucleotides: TGTGCCATCAGGGCAGACCCGAGCGGGCAGCCCCAGCATTTT.

The chain has TRBV10-1 and TRBJ2-3; possible D gene TRBD2, 6 bases. Germline V gives CDR1 WNHNN, CDR2 SYGVQD (reference sequence). The CDR3 sequence is 16 residues long. Between the trimmed V and J ends, which lost 0 bases and 3 bases, there was a span of 13 bases. In nucleotides, the CDR3 is TGCGCCAGCAGTGAGTCTTGGTGGGAGGTTACAGATACGCAGTATTTT. It encodes CASSESWWEVTDTQYF.

Only a few counts were recorded for this clone. At one of its ends the junction is not consistent with the germline gene, which may arise from a read error. The chain employs TRBV11-3 and TRBJ2-7; perhaps TRBD2 as D (7 bases). This CDR3 has 15 residues. CDR1 and CDR2 (germline): SGHNT, YENEEA. This chain's CDR3 is CASSLGGGSGYEQYF. The CDR3 DNA sequence: TGTGCCAGCAGTTTAGGGGGGGGCTCTGGCTACGAGCAGTACTTC.

The chain combines TRBV7-8 with TRBJ2-1; D perhaps matches TRBD2 (5 bases). The CDR3 totals 13 residues. Trimming took off 3 bases at V and 8 bases at J, with 11 bases between the two ends. Germline CDR1 reads SGHVS; CDR2 reads FQNEAQ. The CDR3 DNA reads TGTGCCAGCAGCTTTGGACTGCCTTATGAGCAGTTCTTC. This translates into CASSFGLPYEQFF.

This chain uses TRBV29-1 with TRBJ1-4, with D perhaps TRBD1 (5 bases). The CDR3 contains 13 residues. The germline V and J ends were trimmed by 7 bases and 2 bases, with 11 bases remaining between them. In germline, CDR1 is SQVTM, CDR2 ANQGSEA. The CDR3 nucleotides read TGCAGCGCCGTACGGGGGACTAATGAAAAACTGTTTTTT. The encoded protein is CSAVRGTNEKLFF.

The rearrangement links TRBV11-2 to TRBJ2-5; D is perhaps TRBD2 (5 bases). Germline V gene lookup returns CDR1 SGHAT and CDR2 FQNNGV. This CDR3 has 14 residues. V gave up 5 bases and J gave up 5 bases, with 15 bases separating them. Written as DNA, the CDR3 is TGTGCCAGCAGCCGAGCCATCAGGAGGGAGACCCAGTACTTC. It encodes CASSRAIRRETQYF.

The V call is TRBV18, the J call TRBJ2-5; 10 bases line up with TRBD1. The V gene's germline CDR1 is KGHSH and CDR2 LQKENI. Germline trimming cut 3 bases from V and 4 bases from J; bases unmatched to any gene: 5. The CDR3 is 15 residues long. The CDR3 loop reads CASSPPTGGLETQYF. The DNA of the CDR3 is TGTGCCAGCTCACCGCCGACAGGGGGCTTAGAGACCCAGTACTTC.

The chain is built from TRBV19 and TRBJ1-2; the D gene is possibly TRBD1 (5 bases). The length of the CDR3 is 15 residues. Germline CDR1 is LNHDA and CDR2 is SQIVND (reference sequence). V was clipped by 2 bases and J by 4 bases, with 14 bases between them. The CDR3 is CASSIRGRPLYGYTF. Here the CDR3 DNA reads TGTGCCAGTAGTATAAGGGGCAGACCCCTCTATGGCTACACCTTC.

As to this clone: The germline gene is not matched at one end of the junction; a read error may be the cause. The chain combines TRBV5-6 with TRBJ2-2; D call uncertain. Germline V gene sequence: CDR1 SGHDT, CDR2 YYEEEE. The CDR3 is made up of 16 amino acids. The CDR3 reads CARSLAYAGDTGELFF. For the CDR3, the DNA is TGTGCCCGCAGCTTGGCCTACGCCGGTGACACCGGGGAGCTGTTTTTT.

This clone was picked up a small number of times. The chain combines TRBV7-9 with TRBJ1-2, with D perhaps matching TRBD1 (6 bases). The CDR3 has 14 residues. Germline V gives CDR1 SEHNR, CDR2 FQNEAQ (reference sequence). The V end was cut by 4 bases, the J end by 2 bases, with 11 bases between. The CDR3 protein is CASSSIDRNYGYTF. Written as DNA, the CDR3 is TGTGCCAGCAGCTCTATAGACAGGAACTATGGCTACACCTTC.

V is TRBV5-1 and J is TRBJ1-2; possible D gene TRBD1, 5 bases. CDR3 length: 16 residues. V was trimmed by 3 bases and J by 3 bases, leaving 18 bases between them. CDR1 is SGHRS, CDR2 YFSETQ, per germline. CDR3 nucleotides: TGCGCCAGCAGCTCACCGACAGTGGTGACCGACTATGGCTACACCTTC. Its translation: CASSSPTVVTDYGYTF.

The CDR3: CASSVASDILTDTQYF. The DNA of the CDR3 is TGTGCCAGCAGCGTAGCTTCGGACATCTTGACAGATACGCAGTATTTT. The J gene is TRBJ2-3, the V gene TRBV9, with a tentative D call TRBD1 (5 bases). The germline gives CDR1 SGDLS, CDR2 YYNGEE. V was trimmed by 0 bases and J by 3 bases, leaving 14 bases between them. This CDR3 is 16 amino acids long.

V gene TRBV7-9 combines with J gene TRBJ2-7; tentatively, D is TRBD1 (6 bases). The CDR3 length is 13 residues. Germline assignment: CDR1 SEHNR and CDR2 FQNEAQ (reference sequence). Trimming stripped 4 bases from V and 6 bases from J, with 13 bases between. DNA of the CDR3: TGTGCCAGCAGCTCAGGGGAGTACGGCGAGCAGTACTTC. Translated: CASSSGEYGEQYF.

This chain links TRBV19 with TRBJ2-2; unclear D gene. The CDR3 loop spans 14 amino acids. Looked up from germline, CDR1 is LNHDA and CDR2 is SQIVND (reference sequence). Trimming stripped 3 bases from V and 5 bases from J, with 10 bases between. The CDR3 DNA is TGTGCCAGTAGTATCTCATCGGTAACCGGGGAGCTGTTTTTT. This encodes CASSISSVTGELFF.

This clone was seen a single time. The chain carries TRBV10-1 and TRBJ2-1; TRBD2 might be the D (6 bases). CDR1 and CDR2 from the germline V gene are WNHNN and SYGVQD (reference sequence). The CDR3 runs 15 residues. V was shortened by 0 bases and J by 10 bases, with 16 bases between the two germline ends. Written as DNA, the CDR3 is TGCGCCAGCAGTGAGTCGGGAGGTCTAGCCGGGGAGCAGTTCTTC. It codes for CASSESGGLAGEQFF.

This chain joins TRBV5-1 and TRBJ2-4; TRBD1 might be the D (5 bases). Germline V gene sequence: CDR1 SGHRS, CDR2 YFSETQ. The CDR3 totals 15 residues. The germline V and J ends were trimmed by 0 bases and 4 bases, with 11 bases remaining between them. This CDR3 reads CASSLAGPQKNIQYF. The CDR3 bases are TGCGCCAGCAGCTTGGCAGGGCCCCAAAAAAACATTCAGTACTTC.

The chain recombines TRBV19 with TRBJ1-2, with a weak D call TRBD1 (5 bases). This CDR3 spans 14 amino acids. V lost 3 bases to trimming and J lost 5 bases, with 13 bases between them. Germline CDR1 reads LNHDA; CDR2 reads SQIVND (reference sequence). CDR3 nucleotides: TGTGCCAGTAGTATTCCCAGGGCCCTTTATGGCTACACCTTC. Amino acid sequence: CASSIPRALYGYTF.

The table lists this clone with a count of one. The chain links TRBV2 to TRBJ2-1; 12 bases align to TRBD2. The CDR3 has 15 residues. Germline assignment: CDR1 SNHLY and CDR2 FYNNEI. V lost 5 bases, J lost 8 bases, and 7 bases stayed unmatched. CDR3: CASSPLAGGSDEQFF. The CDR3 DNA is TGTGCCAGCAGTCCGCTAGCGGGGGGGAGCGATGAGCAGTTCTTC.

V gene TRBV5-1 combines with J gene TRBJ2-1; D is possibly TRBD2 (5 bases). The germline gives CDR1 SGHRS, CDR2 YFSETQ. V lost 4 bases and J lost 2, with 13 bases in between. This CDR3 comprises 15 residues. The DNA of the CDR3 is TGCGCCAGCAGCGCCTCTGACGGGGCCTACAATGAGCAGTTCTTC. This gives the protein CASSASDGAYNEQFF.

The J gene is TRBJ2-7, the V gene TRBV2, with D possibly being TRBD2 (6 bases). The CDR3 spans 16 residues. The V gene's germline CDR1 is SNHLY and CDR2 FYNNEI. Trimming removed 6 bases from V and 2 bases from J, with 20 bases in between. This CDR3 is CASSPSGGLLTYEQYF. As DNA, the CDR3 is TGTGCCAGCAGCCCAAGTGGGGGACTTTTGACCTACGAGCAGTACTTC.

The chain links TRBV4-1 to TRBJ1-1; possibly TRBD1 for D (6 bases). The CDR3 extends over 15 amino acids. V dropped 2 bases and J dropped 6 bases, with 16 bases sitting between them. Germline CDR1 reads MGHRA; CDR2 reads YSYEKL. The CDR3 DNA reads as TGCGCCAGCAGCCAACGGGGGGTTAAGGGGGCTGAAGCTTTCTTT. Its protein product is CASSQRGVKGAEAFF.

The genes are TRBV6-5 and TRBJ1-1; no definite D call. This CDR3 comprises 13 residues. V shed 2 bases and J shed 3 bases, with 7 bases lying between them. The V gene's germline CDR1 is MNHEY and CDR2 SVGAGI. Here the CDR3 DNA reads TGTGCCAGCAGTTACAGGAGGGACACTGAAGCTTTCTTT. Its translation: CASSYRRDTEAFF.

The chain combines TRBV4-3 with TRBJ2-3; 13 positions match TRBD2. Germline assignment: CDR1 LGHNA and CDR2 YSLEER. CDR3 length: 16 residues. The ends lost 5 bases at V and 2 bases at J; junction bases unmatched: 4. The CDR3 loop is CASSGLAGAITDTQYF. CDR3 DNA sequence: TGCGCCAGCAGCGGACTAGCGGGGGCGATCACAGATACGCAGTATTTT.

In its sample, this clone was seen a few times. This rearrangement joins TRBV5-4 to TRBJ1-1, with D possibly being TRBD1 (5 bases). The CDR3 is 14 amino acids. Germline CDR1 is SGHNT and CDR2 is YYREEE (reference sequence). CDR3 DNA sequence: TGTGCGCTGAAAGTGAGCCAGGGCGATACTGAAGCTTTCTTT. Encoded protein: CALKVSQGDTEAFF.

The rearrangement links TRBV5-1 to TRBJ2-1; 9 nucleotides align to TRBD2. This CDR3 contains 15 residues. Germline values: CDR1 SGHRS, CDR2 YFSETQ. V lost 5 bases and J lost 7; bases outside the gene matches: 10. CDR3 sequence reads: CASRGLREGRNEQFF. The CDR3 nucleotides are TGCGCCAGCAGGGGTTTGCGGGAGGGCCGGAATGAGCAGTTCTTC.

V gene TRBV10-1 combines with J gene TRBJ1-5, with 7 bases aligning to TRBD1. The junction had 27 bases not matched to a gene; V was cut back by 6 bases and J by 1 base. CDR1 and CDR2 from the germline V gene are WNHNN and SYGVQD (reference sequence). This CDR3 region has 22 residues. The CDR3 is CASREAGPCQTGPLGSNQPQHF. CDR3 nucleotides: TGCGCCAGCAGAGAGGCCGGCCCGTGCCAGACAGGGCCCCTTGGGAGCAATCAGCCCCAGCATTTT.